Sequencing of this T cell receptor (beta chain) was carried out in a study of blood T cell repertoires in COVID-19. Measured with immunoSEQ multiplex PCR; TCRdb has only the in-frame clones, and not every one. This sample has roughly 13,000 clones, with around 73% found just once. The V gene's germline CDR1 is MNHEY and CDR2 SMNVEV (reference sequence). The CDR3 loop spans 13 amino acids. With 2 bases removed from V and 8 bases from J, the gap between germline ends came to 12 bases. The sequenced sample was peripheral blood. The receptor's source is a man between 65 and 80 years old with acute or convalescent COVID-19. V gene TRBV27 combines with J gene TRBJ1-2; D not certain. CDR3 residues: CASSLNPGFGYTF. The DNA of the CDR3 is TGTGCCAGCAGTTTAAATCCGGGTTTCGGCTACACCTTC.